This T cell receptor (beta chain) was recovered during a study of T and B cells in COVID-19 patients. TRB rearrangements were amplified by multiplex PCR with BIOMED2 TRB-A/B primers. TCRdb redid the calling of the multiplex PCR reads with MiXCR, one entry per CDR3 protein. The table has 9,500 to 13,000 distinct CDR3 sequences, roughly 31% seen once; the top ten hold approximately 15%. The germline V gene has CDR1 LNHDA and CDR2 SQIVND (reference sequence). CDR3 size: 18 residues. Points on this clonotype: At one end the junction does not follow the germline gene, possibly because of a read error.

Each TRB amplification used roughly 230-550 ng of genomic DNA from blood. The source is a human donor with active COVID-19. Input material: blood. The chain joins TRBV19 to TRBJ1-6; D call uncertain. In DNA, the CDR3 is TGTGCCTGTAGTATCCGCGGCCGGGAGAGCTCCTATAATTCACCCCTCCACTTT. Protein: CACSIRGRESSYNSPLHF.